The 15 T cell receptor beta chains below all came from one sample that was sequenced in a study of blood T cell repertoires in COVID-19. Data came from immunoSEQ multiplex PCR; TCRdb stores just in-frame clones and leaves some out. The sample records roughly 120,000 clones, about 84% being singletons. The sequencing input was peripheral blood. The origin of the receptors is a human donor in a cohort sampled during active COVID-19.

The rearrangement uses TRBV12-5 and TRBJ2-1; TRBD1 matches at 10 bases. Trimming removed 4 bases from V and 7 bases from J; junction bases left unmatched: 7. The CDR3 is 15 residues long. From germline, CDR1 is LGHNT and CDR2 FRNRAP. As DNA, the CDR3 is TGTGCTAGTGGTTCCGGGACAGGGGCGCTAAATGAGCAGTTCTTC. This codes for CASGSGTGALNEQFF.

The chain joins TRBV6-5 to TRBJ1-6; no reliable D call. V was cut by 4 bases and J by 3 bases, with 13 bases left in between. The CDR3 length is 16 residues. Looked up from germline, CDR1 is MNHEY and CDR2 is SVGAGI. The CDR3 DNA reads TGTGCCAGCAGTTCCCCGCACGGGAGCTATAATTCACCCCTCCACTTT. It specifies CASSSPHGSYNSPLHF.

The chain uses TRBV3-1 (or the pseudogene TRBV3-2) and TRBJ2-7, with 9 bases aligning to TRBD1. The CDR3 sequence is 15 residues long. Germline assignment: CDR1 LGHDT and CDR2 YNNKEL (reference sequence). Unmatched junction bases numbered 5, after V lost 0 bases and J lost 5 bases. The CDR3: CASSQDWDRDHEQYF. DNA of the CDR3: TGTGCCAGCAGCCAAGATTGGGACAGGGACCACGAGCAGTACTTC.

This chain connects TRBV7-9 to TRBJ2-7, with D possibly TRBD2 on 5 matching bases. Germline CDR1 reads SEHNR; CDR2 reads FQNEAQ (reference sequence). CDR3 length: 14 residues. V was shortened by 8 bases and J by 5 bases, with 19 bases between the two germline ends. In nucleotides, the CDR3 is TGTGCCAGCGTTTCTATATCAGGAGGCCACGAGCAGTACTTC. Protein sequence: CASVSISGGHEQYF.

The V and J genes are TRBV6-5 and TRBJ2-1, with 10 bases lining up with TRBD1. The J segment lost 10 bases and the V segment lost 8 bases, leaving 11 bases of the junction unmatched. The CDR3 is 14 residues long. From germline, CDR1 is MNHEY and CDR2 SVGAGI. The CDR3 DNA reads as TGTGCCAGCCACCGGGACAGGGGATATGGGGAGCAGTTCTTC. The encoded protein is CASHRDRGYGEQFF.

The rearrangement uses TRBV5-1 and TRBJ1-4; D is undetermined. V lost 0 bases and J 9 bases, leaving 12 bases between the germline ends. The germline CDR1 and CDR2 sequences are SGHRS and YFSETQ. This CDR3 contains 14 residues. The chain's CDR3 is CASSLAGDDKKLFF. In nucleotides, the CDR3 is TGCGCCAGCAGCTTGGCCGGGGATGATAAAAAACTGTTTTTT. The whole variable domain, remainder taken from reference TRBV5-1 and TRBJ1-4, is KAGVTQTPRYLIKTRGQQVTLSCSPISGHRSVSWYQQTPGQGLQFLFEYFSETQRNKGNFPGRFSGRQFSNSRSEMNVSTLELGDSALYLCASSLAGDDKKLFFGSGTQLSVL.

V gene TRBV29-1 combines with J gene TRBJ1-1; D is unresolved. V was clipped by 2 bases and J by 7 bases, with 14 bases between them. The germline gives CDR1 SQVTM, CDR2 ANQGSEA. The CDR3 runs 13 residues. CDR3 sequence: CSVELAGGIEAFF. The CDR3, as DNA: TGCAGCGTTGAATTGGCAGGCGGGATTGAAGCTTTCTTT.

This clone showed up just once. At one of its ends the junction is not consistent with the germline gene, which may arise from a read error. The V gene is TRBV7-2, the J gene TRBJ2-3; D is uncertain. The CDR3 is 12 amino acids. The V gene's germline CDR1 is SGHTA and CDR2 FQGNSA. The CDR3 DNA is TGTGCCAGCAGCTTACAGCGTAAATCTGTTGTTTTT. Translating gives CASSLQRKSVVF.

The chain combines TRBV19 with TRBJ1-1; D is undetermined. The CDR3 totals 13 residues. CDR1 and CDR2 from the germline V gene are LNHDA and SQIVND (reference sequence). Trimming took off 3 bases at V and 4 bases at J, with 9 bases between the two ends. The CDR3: CASSIRRLTEAFF. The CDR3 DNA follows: TGTGCCAGTAGTATTCGCAGACTCACTGAAGCTTTCTTT.

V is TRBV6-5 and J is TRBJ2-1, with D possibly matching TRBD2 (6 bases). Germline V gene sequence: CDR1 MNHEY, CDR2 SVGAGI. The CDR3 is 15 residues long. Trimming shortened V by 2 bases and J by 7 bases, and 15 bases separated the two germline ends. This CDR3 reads CASSYGRPRGNEQFF. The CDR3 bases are TGTGCCAGCAGTTACGGTAGGCCCCGGGGGAATGAGCAGTTCTTC.

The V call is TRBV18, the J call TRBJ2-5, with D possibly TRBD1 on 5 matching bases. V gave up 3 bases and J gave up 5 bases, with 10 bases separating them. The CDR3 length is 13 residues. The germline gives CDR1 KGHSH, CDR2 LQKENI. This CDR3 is CASSPTARETQYF. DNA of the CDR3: TGTGCCAGCTCACCGACAGCACGTGAGACCCAGTACTTC.

For the CDR3, the DNA is TGTGCCAGCAGCTTTGGAACATTAGCGGGGGGGGACTTGAGAGATACGCAGTATTTT. Amino acids: CASSFGTLAGGDLRDTQYF. This sequence joins TRBV13 and TRBJ2-3, with 11 positions matching TRBD2. CDR3 length: 19 amino acids. Trimming at V came to 3 bases and at J to 5 bases, leaving 16 bases not matched to a gene. CDR1 is PRHDT, CDR2 FYEKMQ, per germline (reference sequence).

The CDR3 DNA is TGTGCCAGCAGCCTCGCCCAGGCAGCGGGGACCTACAATGAGCAGTTCTTC. Protein product: CASSLAQAAGTYNEQFF. The V gene is TRBV6-2 or TRBV6-3, the J gene TRBJ2-1; 7 positions agree with TRBD2. Germline V CDR1 and CDR2: MNHEY, SVGEGT. Unmatched junction bases numbered 13, after V lost 6 bases and J lost 2 bases. The CDR3 loop spans 17 amino acids.

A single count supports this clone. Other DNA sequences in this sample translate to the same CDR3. The DNA of the CDR3 is TGTGCCAGCAGCTCCGGTGGCACTGAAGCTTTCTTT. Translated: CASSSGGTEAFF. J is TRBJ1-1 and V is TRBV7-9, with no clear D. V lost 4 bases to trimming and J lost 4 bases, with 7 bases between them. The CDR3 is 12 residues long. Per germline, CDR1 SEHNR and CDR2 FQNEAQ (reference sequence).

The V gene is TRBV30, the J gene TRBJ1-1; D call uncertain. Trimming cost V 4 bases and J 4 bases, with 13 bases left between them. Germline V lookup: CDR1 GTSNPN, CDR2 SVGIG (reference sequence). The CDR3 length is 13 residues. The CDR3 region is CAWTKGGGTEAFF. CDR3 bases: TGTGCCTGGACCAAAGGAGGCGGCACTGAAGCTTTCTTT.